The next 22 T cell receptor beta chains were all read from a single sample in a study of blood T cell repertoires in COVID-19 (dated by TCRdb to the early 2020s). Preparation of the library involved the immunoSEQ multiplex PCR assay. TCRdb carries this immuneACCESS record with in-frame sequences only. Its versions omit some clonotypes, under half of them owing to an unresolved V gene in the studies checked, with the rest unexplained. This sample holds about 53,000 clones; just under 80% were observed only once. The ten largest clones capture 15% of the sample. Sequenced input: peripheral blood. These receptors were taken from a human donor with active or convalescent COVID-19. The donor label of this sample is uncertain.

The chain is built from TRBV27 and TRBJ1-2, with TRBD1 matching 7 bases. V shed 4 bases, J shed 0 bases, and the junction held 5 bases outside the gene matches. CDR1 is MNHEY and CDR2 is SMNVEV in the germline V gene (reference sequence). The CDR3 is made up of 15 amino acids. The CDR3 DNA follows: TGTGCCAGCAGTTCGAGGGACAGCGCTAACTATGGCTACACCTTC. Its protein product is CASSSRDSANYGYTF.

The chain uses TRBV9 and TRBJ1-3; 7 nucleotides match TRBD1. CDR1 and CDR2 (germline): SGDLS, YYNGEE. This CDR3 has 15 residues. Trimming took 4 bases from V and 4 from J; bases not matched to a gene: 8. The CDR3 region is CASSPTGASGNTIYF. CDR3 coding DNA: TGTGCCAGCAGCCCCACAGGGGCATCCGGAAACACCATATATTTT.

In its sample, this clone was seen once. The chain uses TRBV29-1 and TRBJ1-3; D is unclear. The CDR3 loop spans 13 amino acids. From germline, CDR1 is SQVTM and CDR2 ANQGSEA. V lost 5 bases, J lost 4 bases, and 12 bases lay in between. The CDR3 coding sequence is TGCAGCGTTTGGGAGGGATTAGGAAACACCATATATTTT. This translates into CSVWEGLGNTIYF.

This clone was observed a few times. The chain recombines TRBV5-6 with TRBJ1-5; D not resolved. The CDR3 contains 14 residues. The V and J ends lost 5 bases and 2 bases respectively, with 11 bases between them. In germline, CDR1 is SGHDT, CDR2 YYEEEE. The CDR3 DNA follows: TGTGCCAGCAGTTTCATCGGAGGCAATCAGCCCCAGCATTTT. Amino acid sequence: CASSFIGGNQPQHF.

This clone was seen a few times. The V and J genes are TRBV7-9 and TRBJ2-7; 7 nucleotides agree with TRBD1. Unmatched junction bases numbered 6, after V lost 4 bases and J lost 0 bases. The CDR3 has 15 residues. Germline V lookup: CDR1 SEHNR, CDR2 FQNEAQ (reference sequence). The CDR3 coding sequence is TGTGCCAGCAGCTACCACAGGGACAGCTCCTACGAGCAGTACTTC. It specifies CASSYHRDSSYEQYF.

The gene calls are TRBV2 and TRBJ2-7; D is unclear. V shed 5 bases and J shed 4 bases, with 9 bases lying between them. Germline-derived CDR1 and CDR2 are SNHLY and FYNNEI. The CDR3 extends over 12 amino acids. The CDR3 sequence: CASSTSLYEQYF. The CDR3 nucleotides are TGTGCCAGCAGTACATCTTTATACGAGCAGTACTTC.

This chain joins TRBV19 and TRBJ1-2; TRBD1 aligns across 12 bases. The CDR3 runs to 17 residues. Germline CDR1 and CDR2: LNHDA and SQIVND (reference sequence). With 7 bases clipped from V and 2 bases from J, the junction kept 11 bases outside the gene matches. CDR3 sequence reads: CASTILGQGARNYGYTF. The CDR3 region has the DNA TGTGCCAGTACAATCCTGGGACAGGGGGCGCGGAACTATGGCTACACCTTC.

The gene calls are TRBV6-5 and TRBJ1-3, with a weak D call TRBD1 (6 bases). This CDR3 has 15 amino acids. The V gene lost 2 bases and the J gene lost 3 bases, with 11 bases spanning the gap. Looked up from germline, CDR1 is MNHEY and CDR2 is SVGAGI. The CDR3 DNA reads as TGTGCCAGCAGTTACGGGGGGGGCGGTGGAAACACCATATATTTT. The encoded protein is CASSYGGGGGNTIYF.

The V call is TRBV19, the J call TRBJ1-6; 7 nucleotides align to TRBD1. This CDR3 contains 14 residues. Germline V gene data show CDR1 as LNHDA and CDR2 as SQIVND (reference sequence). V lost 1 base to trimming and J lost 6 bases; unmatched junction nucleotides: 0. The CDR3 sequence: CASSIAGGNSPLHF. CDR3 nucleotide sequence: TGTGCCAGTAGTATAGCAGGGGGTAATTCACCCCTCCACTTT.

The chain joins TRBV29-1 to TRBJ2-3; D remains unclear. Germline loops: CDR1 SQVTM, CDR2 ANQGSEA. The CDR3 is 12 amino acids. Trimming stripped 5 bases from V and 3 bases from J, with 9 bases between. The CDR3 sequence is CSVHYTTDTQYF. CDR3 DNA: TGCAGCGTTCATTACACGACAGATACGCAGTATTTT.

J is TRBJ2-7 and V is TRBV5-1; 12 bases line up with TRBD2. V lost 4 bases and J lost 7; bases outside the gene matches: 9. The CDR3 runs to 15 residues. Looked up from germline, CDR1 is SGHRS and CDR2 is YFSETQ. As DNA, the CDR3 is TGCGCCAGCAGCCTGTCGACTAGCGGGAGTGGTGAGCAGTACTTC. The encoded protein is CASSLSTSGSGEQYF. Variable domain in full (rest from reference TRBV5-1 and TRBJ2-7): KAGVTQTPRYLIKTRGQQVTLSCSPISGHRSVSWYQQTPGQGLQFLFEYFSETQRNKGNFPGRFSGRQFSNSRSEMNVSTLELGDSALYLCASSLSTSGSGEQYFGPGTRLTVT.

Regarding this clone: Additional DNA sequences in this sample encode the identical CDR3. The chain combines TRBV27 with TRBJ1-5, with D perhaps matching TRBD1 (6 bases). Germline CDR1 is MNHEY and CDR2 is SMNVEV (reference sequence). V dropped 2 bases and J dropped 1 base, with 9 bases sitting between them. The CDR3 consists of 15 residues. CDR3 nucleotide sequence: TGTGCCAGCAGTTTAGGGCAGGGGAGCAATCAGCCCCAGCATTTT. Its protein is CASSLGQGSNQPQHF.

The J gene is TRBJ2-1, the V gene TRBV30; 7 nucleotides align to TRBD2. Germline trimming cut 1 base from V and 9 bases from J; bases unmatched to any gene: 3. The germline CDR1 and CDR2 sequences are GTSNPN and SVGIG (reference sequence). This CDR3 contains 12 residues. The CDR3 loop reads CAWSDSGPEQFF. The CDR3 DNA sequence: TGTGCCTGGAGTGATAGCGGGCCTGAGCAGTTCTTC.

This clone was observed a handful of times. The V and J genes are TRBV19 and TRBJ1-5; the match to TRBD1 covers 7 bases. Germline assignment: CDR1 LNHDA and CDR2 SQIVND (reference sequence). This CDR3 comprises 16 residues. J was trimmed by 0 bases and V by 1 base; bases with no gene match: 3. In DNA form, the CDR3 reads TGTGCCAGTAGTATAGGGGCAGGGGGTAGCAATCAGCCCCAGCATTTT. The encoded protein is CASSIGAGGSNQPQHF.

V and J are TRBV3-1 (or the pseudogene TRBV3-2) and TRBJ1-2, with TRBD1 identical over 7 bases. Germline CDR1 LGHDT, CDR2 YNNKEL (reference sequence). The V gene end was trimmed by 3 bases and the J gene end by 4 bases; junction bases not matched to a gene: 5. CDR3 length equals 14 residues. Here the CDR3 reads CASSQWTGSYGYTF. Written as DNA, the CDR3 is TGTGCCAGCAGCCAGTGGACAGGCTCCTATGGCTACACCTTC.

The chain combines TRBV10-3 with TRBJ2-1, with 11 positions matching TRBD2. Germline CDR1 reads ENHRY; CDR2 reads SYGVKD. The CDR3 is 15 residues long. V gave up 5 bases and J gave up 3 bases; unmatched junction bases: 3. CDR3 protein: CAISSGTSGYNEQFF. The CDR3 DNA reads as TGTGCCATCAGTTCCGGGACTAGCGGCTACAATGAGCAGTTCTTC.

The V call is TRBV6-5, the J call TRBJ1-1; TRBD1 matches 7 bases. CDR1 is MNHEY, CDR2 SVGAGI, per germline. The CDR3 covers 13 residues. After removal of 6 bases from V and 0 bases from J, the junction contained 1 base not matched to a gene. In nucleotides, the CDR3 is TGTGCCAGCAGGGGACAGCTGAACACTGAAGCTTTCTTT. Protein: CASRGQLNTEAFF.

The CDR3 loop is CAISDRGTAFHF. The CDR3 nucleotides are TGTGCCATCAGTGACCGGGGGACCGCGTTCCACTTT. The gene calls are TRBV10-3 and TRBJ1-6; possible D gene TRBD1, 5 bases. V lost 3 bases to trimming and J lost 17 bases, with 14 bases between them. There are 12 residues in the CDR3. Per germline, CDR1 ENHRY and CDR2 SYGVKD.

The chain uses TRBV5-1 and TRBJ2-6; 12 bases fit TRBD1. The length of the CDR3 is 19 residues. Losses at the gene ends were 4 bases for V and 0 bases for J; bases not matched to a gene: 8. In germline, CDR1 is SGHRS, CDR2 YFSETQ. The CDR3 here is CASSPGTGGSLSGANVLTF. DNA for the CDR3: TGCGCCAGCAGCCCTGGGACAGGGGGCTCGCTCTCTGGGGCCAACGTCCTGACTTTC.

Here the CDR3 reads CASSLGGRVEEQYF. In DNA form, the CDR3 reads TGCGCCAGCAGCTTGGGCGGGAGGGTAGAAGAGCAGTACTTC. J is TRBJ2-7 and V is TRBV5-1, with 9 nucleotides matching TRBD2. The CDR3 contains 14 residues. V was clipped by 0 bases and J by 7 bases; unmatched bases: 5. In germline, CDR1 is SGHRS, CDR2 YFSETQ.

The chain uses TRBV27 and TRBJ2-3; TRBD2 matches 8 bases. CDR3 length: 15 residues. Germline trimming cut 2 bases from V and 0 bases from J; bases unmatched to any gene: 1. Germline loops: CDR1 MNHEY, CDR2 SMNVEV (reference sequence). The CDR3 reads CASSLKRGSTDTQYF. CDR3 coding DNA: TGTGCCAGCAGTTTAAAGCGGGGGAGCACAGATACGCAGTATTTT.

The chain couples TRBV11-3 to TRBJ2-7; D possibly corresponds to TRBD2 (6 bases). Per the germline V gene, CDR1 is SGHNT and CDR2 is YENEEA. The CDR3 sequence is 12 residues long. The V gene lost 5 bases and the J gene lost 6 bases, with 11 bases spanning the gap. CDR3 in DNA: TGTGCCAGCAGCGCGGGGTTCGGCGAGCAGTACTTC. Its translation is CASSAGFGEQYF.